The source of this TCR beta chain is a study of blood T cell repertoires in COVID-19. Looking at the study overall: The cDNA or gDNA used as material had been derived from T cells, B-cell-depleted T cells, or PBMCs.

Authors' processing steps: Amplification with reference gene primers provided the estimates of nucleated cell counts. Assay: immunoSEQ multiplex PCR; the TCRdb copy retains only in-frame clones and omits some. V, J and clone size are taken as reported in that table, and D and trimming were inferred from the DNA itself. This table has 95,000 to 100,000 clones, approximately 84% appearing once. The germline CDR1 and CDR2 sequences are ENHRY and SYGVKD. This CDR3 spans 14 amino acids. V trimming: 4 bases; J trimming: 2 bases; junction bases outside the gene matches: 2. The genes are TRBV10-3 and TRBJ1-2; TRBD1 matches 9 bases. This clonotype originated in a man between 65 and 79 years old with acute or convalescent COVID-19. Material for sequencing was peripheral blood. CDR3 nucleotide sequence: TGTGCCATCAGTGGTGGACAGGGGAACTATGGCTACACCTTC. Its protein is CAISGGQGNYGYTF.